These 9 T cell receptor beta chains originate from one sample sequenced in a study of shared clonotypes between healthy human individuals. Clones were sequenced by immunoSEQ multiplex PCR, and TCRdb holds only the in-frame ones, with some missing. This sample has just over 2,000,000 clones, with approximately 95% found just once. What was sequenced was naive CD4+ T cells sorted from blood. The sample's subset: CD45RA+ positively selected. Receptors were obtained from a man between 18 and 29 years old in good health.

V is TRBV6-5 and J is TRBJ2-5; 11 nucleotides align to TRBD2. This CDR3 spans 15 amino acids. Germline CDR1 and CDR2: MNHEY and SVGAGI. After removal of 7 bases from V and 4 bases from J, the junction contained 8 bases not matched to a gene. DNA for the CDR3: TGTGCCAGCAATTATAGCGGGGGGGCGGGAGAGACCCAGTACTTC. It yields the protein CASNYSGGAGETQYF.

Worth noting for this clone: Other DNA sequences in this sample translate to the same CDR3. The chain has TRBV11-2 and TRBJ1-1; 8 nucleotides align to TRBD1. The germline V gene has CDR1 SGHAT and CDR2 FQNNGV. CDR3 length equals 15 residues. V lost 2 bases, J lost 2 bases, and 4 bases stayed unmatched. CDR3 sequence reads: CASSLLTGGNTEAFF. The DNA for the CDR3 is TGTGCCAGCAGCTTACTTACAGGGGGAAACACTGAAGCTTTCTTT.

The chain links TRBV6-5 to TRBJ2-1, with D unclear. This CDR3 is built from 15 residues. V lost 3 bases, J lost 0 bases, and 9 bases lay in between. CDR1 is MNHEY and CDR2 is SVGAGI in the germline V gene. The CDR3 here is CASSYSRISYNEQFF. The CDR3 nucleotides are TGTGCCAGCAGTTATTCCAGGATCTCCTACAATGAGCAGTTCTTC.

J is TRBJ2-7 and V is TRBV7-9; 12 bases align to TRBD2. V lost 4 bases and J lost 3; bases outside the gene matches: 7. The CDR3 runs to 16 residues. The germline CDR1 and CDR2 sequences are SEHNR and FQNEAQ (reference sequence). This CDR3 is CASSSRLGLAGYEQYF. The CDR3 bases are TGTGCCAGCAGCTCCCGATTGGGACTAGCGGGCTACGAGCAGTACTTC.

V and J are TRBV19 and TRBJ2-2; D is possibly TRBD1 or TRBD2 (6 bases each). The CDR3 totals 14 residues. CDR1 and CDR2 from the germline V gene are LNHDA and SQIVND (reference sequence). Trimming shortened V by 3 bases and J by 4 bases, and 9 bases separated the two germline ends. CDR3 sequence: CASSMEGGTGELFF. In DNA form, the CDR3 reads TGTGCCAGTAGTATGGAGGGGGGCACCGGGGAGCTGTTTTTT.

V gene TRBV19 combines with J gene TRBJ2-7; 9 bases line up with TRBD1. After removal of 2 bases from V and 2 bases from J, the junction contained 7 bases not matched to a gene. Germline loops: CDR1 LNHDA, CDR2 SQIVND (reference sequence). The CDR3 loop spans 16 amino acids. The CDR3 sequence: CASSIRLRDRAYEQYF. The CDR3, as DNA: TGTGCCAGTAGTATAAGGCTCCGGGACAGGGCCTACGAGCAGTACTTC.

The chain combines TRBV28 with TRBJ2-2; the D gene is possibly TRBD1 (6 bases). The CDR3 is 15 residues long. CDR1 is MDHEN and CDR2 is SYDVKM in the germline V gene. Trimming cost V 2 bases and J 3 bases, with 10 bases left between them. The CDR3: CASSLDRRYTGELFF. The DNA for the CDR3 is TGTGCCAGCAGTTTAGACAGGCGATACACCGGGGAGCTGTTTTTT.

The V call is TRBV7-9, the J call TRBJ2-3; perhaps TRBD2 as D (6 bases). Between the trimmed V and J ends, which lost 2 bases and 0 bases, there was a span of 15 bases. The CDR3 is made up of 17 amino acids. The germline V gene encodes CDR1 SEHNR and CDR2 FQNEAQ (reference sequence). The CDR3 spells CASSLWSGTRSTDTQYF. The CDR3 nucleotides are TGTGCCAGCAGCTTATGGTCCGGGACTCGGAGCACAGATACGCAGTATTTT.

The chain employs TRBV7-2 and TRBJ2-2; 8 bases are shared with TRBD1. With V trimmed by 5 bases and J by 7 bases, 9 bases remained unmatched. Germline CDR1 SGHTA, CDR2 FQGNSA. The CDR3 is 15 residues long. The chain's CDR3 is CASSAVTGVVGELFF. The DNA of the CDR3 is TGTGCCAGCAGCGCCGTGACAGGGGTAGTCGGGGAGCTGTTTTTT.